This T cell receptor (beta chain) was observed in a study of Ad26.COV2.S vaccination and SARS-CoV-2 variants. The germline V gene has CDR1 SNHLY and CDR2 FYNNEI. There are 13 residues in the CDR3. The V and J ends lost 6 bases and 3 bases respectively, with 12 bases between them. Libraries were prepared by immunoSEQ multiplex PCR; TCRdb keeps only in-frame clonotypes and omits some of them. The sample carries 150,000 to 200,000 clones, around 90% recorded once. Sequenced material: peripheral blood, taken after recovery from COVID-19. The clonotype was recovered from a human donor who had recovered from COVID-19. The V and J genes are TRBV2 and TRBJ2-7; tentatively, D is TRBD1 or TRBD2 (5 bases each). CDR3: CASRGVGRYEQYF. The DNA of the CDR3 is TGTGCCAGCAGGGGGGTGGGCCGCTACGAGCAGTACTTC.